These 31 T cell receptor beta chains originate from one sample sequenced in a study of blood T cells in healthy people across ages. A sample-barcoded 5' primer and a J-beta primer mix were used in a second PCR of roughly 7 to 12 cycles. In TCRdb, the 5' RACE reads were re-called with MiXCR into one record per CDR3 protein. Seen here are around 780,000 distinct CDR3 sequences, roughly three fifths observed once, and the top ten hold roughly 24%. Material for sequencing was blood. These receptors were taken from a man in his forties or fifties in good health.

This clonotype was seen a few times. The genes are TRBV4-1 and TRBJ1-2; 7 positions match TRBD1. V dropped 4 bases and J dropped 4; count of bases not matched to a gene: 9. The CDR3 is made up of 15 amino acids. Germline V lookup: CDR1 MGHRA, CDR2 YSYEKL. Written as DNA, the CDR3 is TGCGCCAGCAGCCTCCCCGGGACAGACGTCTATGGCTACACCTTC. Protein sequence: CASSLPGTDVYGYTF.

V usage is TRBV18 and J usage is TRBJ2-3; 7 nucleotides line up with TRBD2. The V and J ends lost 3 bases and 4 bases, in that order; junction bases with no gene match: 7. This CDR3 is 15 amino acids long. Germline V gives CDR1 KGHSH, CDR2 LQKENI. The DNA for the CDR3 is TGTGCCAGCTCACCTATTTTAAGCGGGGCAGATACGCAGTATTTT. This translates into CASSPILSGADTQYF.

The rearrangement links TRBV27 to TRBJ2-5, with 10 nucleotides matching TRBD1. The CDR3 totals 16 residues. J lost 6 bases, V lost 5 bases, and 12 bases had no gene match. In germline, CDR1 is MNHEY, CDR2 SMNVEV (reference sequence). CDR3 amino acids: CASSLKGQGDWKTQYF. CDR3 DNA sequence: TGTGCCAGCAGTCTCAAAGGACAGGGGGACTGGAAGACCCAGTACTTC.

The CDR3 region is CASTGFSGEGGYERYF. For the CDR3, the DNA is TGCGCCAGCACAGGATTCTCAGGGGAGGGTGGCTACGAGCGGTACTTC. This rearrangement joins TRBV5-1 to TRBJ2-5; a possible D gene is TRBD2 (7 bases). With 6 bases removed from V and 13 bases from J, the gap between germline ends came to 31 bases. The CDR3 is made up of 16 amino acids. CDR1 and CDR2 from the germline V gene are SGHRS and YFSETQ.

The CDR3 sequence is CASSFTPFSGRGEQYF. The CDR3 nucleotides read TGTGCCAGCAGTTTCACCCCGTTCTCCGGGCGGGGCGAGCAGTACTTC. The rearrangement joins TRBV28 to TRBJ2-7, with TRBD2 as a possible D gene (6 bases). Germline V lookup: CDR1 MDHEN, CDR2 SYDVKM. The V end lost 3 bases, the J end lost 6 bases, and 21 bases lay between the germline ends. CDR3 size: 16 residues.

The chain couples TRBV7-2 to TRBJ2-3; 16 positions match TRBD2. Trimming at V came to 3 bases and at J to 11 bases, leaving 14 bases not matched to a gene. This CDR3 region has 18 residues. CDR1 is SGHTA and CDR2 is FQGNSA in the germline V gene. The CDR3 DNA reads TGTGCCAGCAGCTTGGGGACTAGCGGGAGGGCCCTCAACTGGGGGCAGTATTTT. This translates into CASSLGTSGRALNWGQYF.

This clonotype came up a few times. This chain links TRBV29-1 with TRBJ2-7; D is perhaps TRBD2 (5 bases). The CDR3 runs 13 residues. Per germline, CDR1 SQVTM and CDR2 ANQGSEA. The V end lost 6 bases, the J end lost 3 bases, and 15 bases lay between the germline ends. The CDR3 spells CSVGSGIHYEQYF. CDR3 DNA sequence: TGCAGCGTCGGGTCCGGGATACACTACGAGCAGTACTTC.

The CDR3 loop is CASSSTSGYEQYV. For the CDR3, the DNA is TGTGCCAGCAGCTCGACTAGCGGTTACGAGCAGTACGTC. This rearrangement joins TRBV7-2 to TRBJ2-4; TRBD2 matches 9 bases. Matching the DNA end better, TRBJ2-7 makes the J call doubtful. There are 13 residues in the CDR3. CDR1 and CDR2 (germline): SGHTA, FQGNSA.

The table lists this clonotype with a few counts. CDR3 sequence reads: CASSLKGGGETQYF. CDR3 coding DNA: TGTGCCAGCAGCTTAAAGGGGGGCGGAGAGACCCAGTACTTC. V is TRBV7-9 and J is TRBJ2-5; D possibly matches TRBD1 or TRBD2 (6 bases each). CDR1 and CDR2 from the germline V gene are SEHNR and FQNEAQ (reference sequence). This CDR3 comprises 14 residues. The V gene lost 2 bases and the J gene lost 4 bases, with 11 bases spanning the gap.

The rearrangement uses TRBV3-1 and TRBJ2-7; 13 nucleotides align to TRBD2. The J call may be incorrect, as the DNA end agrees better with TRBJ2-1. The CDR3 runs 16 residues. The V gene's germline CDR1 is LGHDT and CDR2 YNNKEL (reference sequence). CDR3 sequence: CASSRITSGRGNEQFF. The DNA for the CDR3 is TGTGCCAGCAGCCGGATCACTAGCGGGAGGGGAAATGAGCAGTTCTTC.

The sample holds many counts of this clonotype. The chain uses TRBV20-1 and TRBJ1-6, with 9 bases fitting TRBD1. The CDR3 consists of 15 residues. CDR1 and CDR2 from the germline V gene are DFQATT and SNEGSKA (reference sequence). V lost 7 bases, J lost 10 bases, and 14 bases stayed unmatched. The CDR3 DNA follows: TGCAGTGTCAGTTCCTCGGACAGGGGAAGGTCACCCCTCCACTTT. This translates into CSVSSSDRGRSPLHF.

This clonotype was seen more than once but under ten times. The chain carries TRBV28 and TRBJ2-2; D tentatively reads TRBD1 or TRBD2 (5 bases each). Trimming took 6 bases from V and 1 from J, leaving 9 bases between them. Germline V gene sequence: CDR1 MDHEN, CDR2 SYDVKM. CDR3 size: 14 residues. CDR3 amino acids: CASRGTENTGELFF. The CDR3 DNA reads as TGTGCCAGCAGAGGGACCGAGAACACCGGGGAGCTGTTTTTT.

This clonotype turned up a few times. The chain combines TRBV28 with TRBJ2-6; D gene uncertain. Trimming removed 2 bases from V and 2 bases from J, with 4 bases in between. Germline V CDR1 and CDR2: MDHEN, SYDVKM. There are 14 residues in the CDR3. The CDR3 reads CASSLPAGANVLTF. The CDR3 bases are TGTGCCAGCAGTTTACCGGCTGGGGCCAACGTCCTGACTTTC. Filled out from reference TRBV28 and TRBJ2-6, the complete variable domain reads DVKVTQSSRYLVKRTGEKVFLECVQDMDHENMFWYRQDPGLGLRLIYFSYDVKMKEKGDIPEGYSVSREKKERFSLILESASTNQTSMYLCASSLPAGANVLTFGAGSRLTVL.

The genes are TRBV24-1 and TRBJ2-4, with a tentative D call TRBD1 (6 bases). TRBJ2-7 explains the end of the DNA better; the J call may be wrong. There are 15 residues in the CDR3. The V gene's germline CDR1 is KGHDR and CDR2 SFDVKD. The CDR3 sequence is CATSDRGQQGYEQYF. CDR3 sequence (DNA): TGTGCCACCAGTGACCGTGGACAGCAAGGATACGAGCAGTACTTC.

The CDR3 nucleotides read TGTGCCAGCAGCCAAACCCCGGACAGACAAGAGACCCAGTACTTC. It specifies CASSQTPDRQETQYF. This chain connects TRBV14 to TRBJ2-5; TRBD1 is a possible D gene (6 bases). Between the trimmed V and J ends, which lost 2 bases and 2 bases, there was a span of 12 bases. There are 15 residues in the CDR3. The V gene's germline CDR1 is SGHDN and CDR2 FVKESK.

This clonotype has a handful of counts. CDR3 in DNA: TGTGCCAGCAGGTTCCCTTGGGACGAGCAGTACTTC. Its protein product is CASRFPWDEQYF. The chain has TRBV28 and TRBJ2-7; D unresolved. CDR3 size: 12 residues. Trimming cost V 6 bases and J 5 bases, with 11 bases left between them. Germline CDR1 MDHEN, CDR2 SYDVKM.

The V and J genes are TRBV27 and TRBJ2-7, with D perhaps given as TRBD1 or TRBD2 (5 bases each). Trimming took 2 bases from V and 2 from J, leaving 16 bases between them. This CDR3 is 16 amino acids long. Germline loops: CDR1 MNHEY, CDR2 SMNVEV (reference sequence). The CDR3 DNA is TGTGCCAGCAGTTTACGGGGCAGGCCGACACCCTACGAGCAGTACTTC. Protein: CASSLRGRPTPYEQYF.

The chain uses TRBV7-6 and TRBJ2-5, with 10 bases lining up with TRBD2. The ends lost 6 bases at V and 0 bases at J; junction bases unmatched: 16. The germline CDR1 and CDR2 sequences are SGHVS and FNYEAQ. The CDR3 runs 19 residues. The CDR3 here is CASSRKALAGALYQETQYF. In nucleotides, the CDR3 is TGTGCCAGCAGTAGAAAGGCCCTAGCGGGGGCCTTGTACCAAGAGACCCAGTACTTC.

CDR3 in amino acids: CATSRENNYGYTF. The CDR3 coding sequence is TGTGCCACCAGCAGAGAGAATAACTATGGCTACACCTTC. The chain uses TRBV15 and TRBJ1-2, with unresolved D. The V gene's germline CDR1 is LNHNV and CDR2 YYDKDF (reference sequence). The ends were cut back, 0 bases at V and 1 base at J, with 3 bases in the middle. This CDR3 has 13 residues.

The rearrangement joins TRBV5-5 to TRBJ1-2, with D tentatively TRBD1 (6 bases). In germline, CDR1 is SGHKS, CDR2 YYEKEE (reference sequence). The CDR3 has 15 residues. V lost 0 bases and J lost 8, with 17 bases in between. For the CDR3, the DNA is TGTGCCAGCAGCTTGGGGGGGGCAGCGACCTGCGGCTACACCTTC. Protein sequence: CASSLGGAATCGYTF.

The chain links TRBV7-2 to TRBJ1-1, with D perhaps TRBD1 (6 bases). There are 11 residues in the CDR3. Germline CDR1 is SGHTA and CDR2 is FQGNSA. The V and J ends lost 3 bases and 9 bases respectively, with 8 bases between them. As DNA, the CDR3 is TGTGCCAGCAGCTTCACAGGGAAAGCTTTCTTT. Translated, it gives CASSFTGKAFF.

The chain employs TRBV20-1 and TRBJ2-7, with D perhaps TRBD1 (5 bases). V was pared by 3 bases and J by 2 bases, with 23 bases between. CDR3 length: 17 residues. Germline CDR1 DFQATT, CDR2 SNEGSKA (reference sequence). In nucleotides, the CDR3 is TGCAGTGCTAGCTGGAGACCCGAGACAGCTCCGACCTACGAGCAGTACTTC. Translating it yields CSASWRPETAPTYEQYF.

V gene TRBV9 combines with J gene TRBJ2-1; D is perhaps TRBD2 (6 bases). Per the germline V gene, CDR1 is SGDLS and CDR2 is YYNGEE. Trimming took 0 bases from V and 2 from J, leaving 12 bases between them. This CDR3 comprises 16 residues. In nucleotides, the CDR3 is TGTGCCAGCAGCGTAGAACGCGGGATAACCTACAATGAGCAGTTCTTC. Its translation is CASSVERGITYNEQFF.

This rearrangement joins TRBV20-1 to TRBJ2-5; 12 positions match TRBD1. Germline CDR1 reads DFQATT; CDR2 reads SNEGSKA (reference sequence). The length of the CDR3 is 15 residues. Unmatched junction bases numbered 7, after V lost 3 bases and J lost 5 bases. CDR3 protein: CSARPGTGGEETQYF. The CDR3 region has the DNA TGCAGTGCTAGGCCTGGGACAGGGGGCGAGGAGACCCAGTACTTC.

The V gene is TRBV12-3 or TRBV12-4, the J gene TRBJ1-5, with no clear D. The CDR3 totals 16 residues. The V end lost 1 base, the J end lost 0 bases, and 10 bases lay between the germline ends. CDR3 loop: CASSLEAHYSNQPQHF. CDR3 DNA: TGTGCCAGCAGTTTAGAGGCACACTATAGCAATCAGCCCCAGCATTTT.

V usage is TRBV27 and J usage is TRBJ2-7, with TRBD1 matching over 9 bases. This CDR3 contains 13 residues. Germline V gene lookup returns CDR1 MNHEY and CDR2 SMNVEV (reference sequence). The V and J ends lost 8 bases and 11 bases, in that order; junction bases with no gene match: 13. The CDR3: CASYPEGQGLKYF. CDR3 bases: TGTGCCAGCTATCCGGAAGGACAGGGGTTGAAGTACTTC.

The chain joins TRBV27 to TRBJ2-1, with 10 bases lining up with TRBD2. CDR3 length: 17 residues. Germline V gene data show CDR1 as MNHEY and CDR2 as SMNVEV (reference sequence). V trimming: 5 bases; J trimming: 1 base; junction bases outside the gene matches: 8. This CDR3 reads CASSIQTSGSSYNEQFF. CDR3 in DNA: TGTGCCAGCAGTATCCAGACTAGCGGGTCTTCCTACAATGAGCAGTTCTTC.

The genes are TRBV6-2 or TRBV6-3 and TRBJ2-2, with TRBD1 as a possible D gene (5 bases). The V end lost 9 bases, the J end lost 1 base, and 12 bases lay between the germline ends. Germline loops: CDR1 MNHEY, CDR2 SVGEGT. The CDR3 is 14 amino acids. CDR3 loop: CASKRQGNTGELFF. The CDR3 nucleotides are TGTGCCAGTAAACGGCAGGGGAACACCGGGGAGCTGTTTTTT.

The gene calls are TRBV6-5 and TRBJ2-7; no definite D call. In germline, CDR1 is MNHEY, CDR2 SVGAGI. Trimming pared 2 bases from V and 4 bases from J, leaving 12 bases between. This CDR3 contains 14 residues. As DNA, the CDR3 is TGTGCCAGCAGTTACGGATCAGCGATGTACGAGCAGTACTTC. Translated: CASSYGSAMYEQYF.

The chain recombines TRBV2 with TRBJ2-1, with a weak D call TRBD2 (6 bases). There are 17 residues in the CDR3. Germline V gives CDR1 SNHLY, CDR2 FYNNEI. Trimming took 3 bases from V and 0 from J, leaving 15 bases between them. The CDR3 reads CASSDVAEISSYNEQFF. CDR3 in DNA: TGTGCCAGCAGTGATGTAGCGGAAATAAGCTCCTACAATGAGCAGTTCTTC.

This clonotype was recorded a few times. This chain uses TRBV28 with TRBJ1-4; tentative D call: TRBD1 (5 bases). The CDR3 extends over 15 amino acids. In germline, CDR1 is MDHEN, CDR2 SYDVKM. V was clipped by 10 bases and J by 2 bases, with 17 bases between them. The chain's CDR3 is CAIRDGGSTNEKLFF. In DNA, the CDR3 is TGTGCCATCCGGGACGGCGGGTCTACTAATGAAAAACTGTTTTTT.